This T cell receptor (beta chain) was captured in a study of T cell changes during pregnancy in multiple sclerosis (dated by TCRdb to between 2018 and 2020). Background on the whole study: In women with multiple sclerosis, the researchers looked at how the T cell repertoire shifted as pregnancy progressed.

In regard to this clone: Its antigen is currently not known. Per-base qualities were not stored, and no clone one base away is much larger.

Libraries came from the immunoSEQ multiplex PCR assay. What TCRdb holds here is the immuneACCESS table cut down to in-frame rearrangements. Part of the clones is not present; checked against another copy, under half of the missing clones reflect an unresolved V gene, and the others are unexplained. The sample table lists approximately 90,000 clones, approximately 92% of them with a count of one. The ten largest account for more than 2% of the sample. Germline trimming amounts to 2 bases on V and 9 bases on J, with 5 as the count of junction bases outside the gene matches. The germline V gene provides CDR1 SGHRS and CDR2 YFSETQ. Including cysteine and phenylalanine, the CDR3 has 15 amino acids. Here the CDR3 DNA is all that survives: 45 bases in frame from base 1.

The V gene is TRBV5-1 and the J gene is TRBJ2-1; 13 central nucleotides agree with TRBD2. The sequencing used peripheral blood, collected after pregnancy. The sequence was obtained from a female donor with multiple sclerosis, enrolled in a pregnancy study. The nucleotide sequence reads TGCGCCAGCAGCTTACGGACTAGCGGGAGTTCTGAGCAGTTCTTC. Translated, it reads CASSLRTSGSSEQFF.